This TCR beta chain was sequenced during a study of regulatory T cells in long-lasting Graves disease (dated by TCRdb to the early 2020s). In the study overall: Persistent Graves' disease meant more than 5 years of antithyroid drug treatment with TSH receptor autoantibodies that stayed positive. Peripheral blood TCR sequencing and RNA sequencing compared persistent Graves' disease patients with newly diagnosed Graves' disease patients. The study was conducted in China and was registered as a clinical trial. A total of some 35 samples underwent TCR sequencing, from roughly 13 patients with persistent Graves' disease and roughly 20 patients with newly diagnosed Graves' disease. Persistent Graves' disease patients in the clinical cohort had taken antithyroid drugs for roughly ten years on average. What the research found in general, with its limitations: Persistent disease showed preferential use of TRBV28, TRBJ1-2 and TRBJ2-5, whereas newly diagnosed disease favored TRBV20-1 and TRBJ2-1. Lower TCR Shannon entropy and fewer highly expanded clones were observed in persistent Graves' disease patients than in newly diagnosed patients, which suggested clonal expansion. Sequencing and analysis were limited to the TCR beta chain. As a limitation, the authors acknowledged that the small sample size may reduce accuracy. Patients with persistent disease shared more public clonotypes (fewer than 3,000) than newly diagnosed patients did (more than 900). Only peripheral blood was studied, because thyroid tissue, the primary lesion, was inaccessible.

Reading the label with the study, this specimen's time point is: persistent/refractory GD, antithyroid drugs over 5 years with positive TRAb. For both TCR sequencing and RNA sequencing, RNA was extracted from PBMCs using TRIzol. Graves' disease was diagnosed according to American Thyroid Association guidelines. Patients for the study were recruited at an endocrinology department in Xi'an, China. Each patient gave around 9 milliliters of peripheral blood, collected in an EDTA anticoagulant tube. PBMCs were isolated by Ficoll Paque Plus density gradient separation without further T cell sorting. RNA quality was checked with an Agilent 2100 Bioanalyzer and agarose gel, and concentration with a NanoDrop 2000. To prepare the library, multiplex PCR was applied. The sequencer was an Illumina HiSeq 4000. To build TCR beta libraries, CDR3 regions were amplified by Arm-PCR using iRepertoire HTBI primers. PCR products were gel purified before sequencing. The study's own analysis went as follows. Gene usage analysis of CDR3 amino acid clonotypes used the roughly 60 TRBV and about 14 TRBJ segments found across samples. COPE and FqMerger were used to merge filtered high-quality paired reads into contigs. BLAST was used to align contigs to the IMGT TRBV, TRBD and TRBJ reference genes, and CDR3 was defined following IMGT. Any clonotype with a frequency above 0.1% was counted as a highly expanded clone. Repertoire diversity was measured by Shannon entropy, and V-J evenness by the Gini coefficient. A clonotype was considered public if more than one individual shared it. TCRdb trimmed public reads at Q25 via fastp, called clones via MiXCR and kept in-frame beta chains. All rows with the same CDR3 protein become a single entry with the most common DNA and genes. Clone size and V and J calls follow TCRdb, not the original study. Recorded for this sample are approximately 380,000 distinct CDR3 sequences; roughly 20% of them occurred a single time. In total, the top ten clones hold around 20% of the sample.

In the case of this clonotype: The specificity of this receptor is unknown. No base quality information exists; no much larger clone differs at one position.

The CDR3 goes from the cysteine to the phenylalanine over 13 residues. Only the CDR3 portion is preserved as DNA: 39 bases, with reading frame beginning at the first base. Compared with germline, V lacks 7 bases and J lacks 0 bases; bases without a gene match: 4. From the germline V gene, CDR1 is SQVTM and CDR2 is ANQGSEA. The receptor was isolated from a female donor with Graves disease. The starting material was peripheral blood mononuclear cells (PBMCs), obtained when the disease was refractory, from a patient treated with antithyroid drugs. The chain employs TRBV29-1 and TRBJ2-3, and 7 junction bases match TRBD1. The CDR3 here reads CSGGQISTDTQYF. The nucleotide sequence is TGCAGCGGGGGACAGATAAGCACAGATACGCAGTATTTT.